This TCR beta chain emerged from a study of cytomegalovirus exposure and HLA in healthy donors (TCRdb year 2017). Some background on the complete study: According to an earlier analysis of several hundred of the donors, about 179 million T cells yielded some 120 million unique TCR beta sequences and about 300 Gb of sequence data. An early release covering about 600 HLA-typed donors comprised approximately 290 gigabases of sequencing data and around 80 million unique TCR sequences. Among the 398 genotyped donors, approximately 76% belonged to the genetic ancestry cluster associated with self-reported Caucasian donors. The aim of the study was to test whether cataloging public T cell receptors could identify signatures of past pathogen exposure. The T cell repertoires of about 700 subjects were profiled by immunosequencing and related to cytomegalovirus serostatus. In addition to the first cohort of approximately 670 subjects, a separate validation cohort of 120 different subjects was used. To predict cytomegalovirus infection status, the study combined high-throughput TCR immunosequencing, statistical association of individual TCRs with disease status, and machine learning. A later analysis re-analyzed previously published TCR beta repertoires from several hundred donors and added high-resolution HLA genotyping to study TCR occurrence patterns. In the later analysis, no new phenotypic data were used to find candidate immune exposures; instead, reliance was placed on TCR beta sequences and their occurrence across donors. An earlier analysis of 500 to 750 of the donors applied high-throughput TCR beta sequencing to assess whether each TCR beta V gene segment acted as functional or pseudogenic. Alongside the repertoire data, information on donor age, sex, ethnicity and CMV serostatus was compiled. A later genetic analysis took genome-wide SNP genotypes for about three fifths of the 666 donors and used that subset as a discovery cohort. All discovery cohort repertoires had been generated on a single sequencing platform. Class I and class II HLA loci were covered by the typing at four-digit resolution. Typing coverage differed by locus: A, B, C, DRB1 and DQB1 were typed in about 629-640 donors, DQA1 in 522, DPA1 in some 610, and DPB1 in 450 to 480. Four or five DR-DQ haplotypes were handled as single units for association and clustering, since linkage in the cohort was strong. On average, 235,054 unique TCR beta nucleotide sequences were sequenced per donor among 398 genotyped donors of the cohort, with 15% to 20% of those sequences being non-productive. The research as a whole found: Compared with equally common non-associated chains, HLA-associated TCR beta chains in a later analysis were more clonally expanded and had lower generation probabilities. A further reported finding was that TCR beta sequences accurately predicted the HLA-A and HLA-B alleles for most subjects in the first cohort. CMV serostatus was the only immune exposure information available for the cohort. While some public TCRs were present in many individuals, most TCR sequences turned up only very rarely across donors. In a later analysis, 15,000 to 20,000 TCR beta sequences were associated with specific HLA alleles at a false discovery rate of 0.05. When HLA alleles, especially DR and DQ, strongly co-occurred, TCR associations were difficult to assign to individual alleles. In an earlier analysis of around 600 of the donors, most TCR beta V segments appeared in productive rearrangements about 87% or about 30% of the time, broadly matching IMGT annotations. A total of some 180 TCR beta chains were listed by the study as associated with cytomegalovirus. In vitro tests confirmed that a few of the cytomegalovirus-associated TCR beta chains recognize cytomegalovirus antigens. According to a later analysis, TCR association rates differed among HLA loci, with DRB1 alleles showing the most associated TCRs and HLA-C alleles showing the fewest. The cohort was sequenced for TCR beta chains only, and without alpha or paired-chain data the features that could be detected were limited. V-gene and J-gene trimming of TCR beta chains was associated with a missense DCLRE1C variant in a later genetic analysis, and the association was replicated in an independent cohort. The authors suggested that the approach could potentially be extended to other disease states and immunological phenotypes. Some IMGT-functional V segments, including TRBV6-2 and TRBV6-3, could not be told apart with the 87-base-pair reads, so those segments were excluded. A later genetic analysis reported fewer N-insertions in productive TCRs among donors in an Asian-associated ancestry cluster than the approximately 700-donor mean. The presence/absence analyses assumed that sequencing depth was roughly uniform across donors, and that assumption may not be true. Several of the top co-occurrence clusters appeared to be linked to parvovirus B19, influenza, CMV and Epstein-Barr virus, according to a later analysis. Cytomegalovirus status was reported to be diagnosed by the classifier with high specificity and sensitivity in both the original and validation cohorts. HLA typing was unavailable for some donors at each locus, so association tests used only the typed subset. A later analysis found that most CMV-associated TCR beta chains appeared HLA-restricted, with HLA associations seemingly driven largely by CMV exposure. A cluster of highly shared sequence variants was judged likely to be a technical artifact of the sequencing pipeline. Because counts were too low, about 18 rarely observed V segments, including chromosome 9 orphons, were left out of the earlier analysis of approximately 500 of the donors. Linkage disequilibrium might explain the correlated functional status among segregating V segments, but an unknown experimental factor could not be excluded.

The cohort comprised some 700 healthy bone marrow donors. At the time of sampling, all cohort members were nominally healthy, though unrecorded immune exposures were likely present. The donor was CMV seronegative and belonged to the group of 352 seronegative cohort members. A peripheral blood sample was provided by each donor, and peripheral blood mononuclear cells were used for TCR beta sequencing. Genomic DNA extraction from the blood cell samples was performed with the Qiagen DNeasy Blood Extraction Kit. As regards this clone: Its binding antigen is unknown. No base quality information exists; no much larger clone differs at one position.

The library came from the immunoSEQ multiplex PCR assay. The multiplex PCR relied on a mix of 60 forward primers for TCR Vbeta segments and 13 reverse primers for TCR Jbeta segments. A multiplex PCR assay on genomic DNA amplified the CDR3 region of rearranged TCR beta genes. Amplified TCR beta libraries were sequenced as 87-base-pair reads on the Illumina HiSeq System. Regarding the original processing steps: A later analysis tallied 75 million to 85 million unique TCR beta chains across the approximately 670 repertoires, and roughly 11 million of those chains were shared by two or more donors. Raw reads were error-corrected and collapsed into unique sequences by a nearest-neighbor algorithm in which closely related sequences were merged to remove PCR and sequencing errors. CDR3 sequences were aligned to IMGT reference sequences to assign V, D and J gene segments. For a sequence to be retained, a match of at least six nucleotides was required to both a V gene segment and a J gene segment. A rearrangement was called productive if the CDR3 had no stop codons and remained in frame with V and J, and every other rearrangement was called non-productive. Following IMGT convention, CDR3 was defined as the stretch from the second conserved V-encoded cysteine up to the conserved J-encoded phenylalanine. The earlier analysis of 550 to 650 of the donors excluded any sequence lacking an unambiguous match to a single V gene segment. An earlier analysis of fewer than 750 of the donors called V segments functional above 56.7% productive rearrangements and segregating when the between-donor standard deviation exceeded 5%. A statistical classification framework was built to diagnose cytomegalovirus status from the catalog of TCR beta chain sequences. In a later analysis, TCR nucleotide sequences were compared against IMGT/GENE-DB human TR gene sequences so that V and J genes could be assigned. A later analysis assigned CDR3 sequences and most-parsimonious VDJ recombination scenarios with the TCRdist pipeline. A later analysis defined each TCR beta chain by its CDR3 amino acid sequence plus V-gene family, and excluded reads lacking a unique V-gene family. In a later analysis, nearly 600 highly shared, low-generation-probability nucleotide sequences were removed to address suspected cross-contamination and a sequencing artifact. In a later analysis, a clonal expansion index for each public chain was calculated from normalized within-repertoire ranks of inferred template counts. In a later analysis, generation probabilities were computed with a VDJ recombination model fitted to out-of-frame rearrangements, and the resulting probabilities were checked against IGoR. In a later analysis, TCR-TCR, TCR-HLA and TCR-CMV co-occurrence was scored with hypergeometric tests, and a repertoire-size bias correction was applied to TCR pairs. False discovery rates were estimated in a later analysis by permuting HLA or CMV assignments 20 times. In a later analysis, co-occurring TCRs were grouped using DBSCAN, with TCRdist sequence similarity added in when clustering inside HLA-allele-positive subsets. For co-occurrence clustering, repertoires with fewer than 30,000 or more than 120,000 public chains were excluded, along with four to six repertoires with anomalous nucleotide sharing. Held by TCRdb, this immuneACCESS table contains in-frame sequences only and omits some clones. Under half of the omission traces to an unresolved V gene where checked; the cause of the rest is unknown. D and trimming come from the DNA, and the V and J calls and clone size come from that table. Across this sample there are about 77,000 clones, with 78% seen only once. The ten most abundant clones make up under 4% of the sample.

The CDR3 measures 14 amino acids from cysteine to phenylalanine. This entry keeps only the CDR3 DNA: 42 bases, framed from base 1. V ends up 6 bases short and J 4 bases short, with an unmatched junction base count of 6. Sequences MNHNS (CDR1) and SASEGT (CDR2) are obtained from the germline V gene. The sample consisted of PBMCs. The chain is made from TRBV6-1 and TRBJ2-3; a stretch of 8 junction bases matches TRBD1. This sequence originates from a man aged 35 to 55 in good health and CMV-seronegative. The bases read TGTGCCAGCAGGAGACAGGGGCCGGCAGATACGCAGTATTTT. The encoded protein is CASRRQGPADTQYF.